This entry describes one T cell receptor (beta chain). Libraries were prepared by immunoSEQ multiplex PCR; TCRdb keeps only in-frame clonotypes and omits some of them. Altogether around 200,000 clones are present, around 85% being singletons, with the ten largest covering roughly 6%. The CDR3 covers 14 residues. Looked up from germline, CDR1 is SGHTS and CDR2 is YDEGEE. V was cut by 6 bases and J by 6 bases, with 16 bases left in between. The sample belongs to a study of blood T cell repertoires in COVID-19. The sequenced material came from PBMCs or T cells enriched from blood (not recorded which). The receptor comes from a man aged 35 to 55 who had recovered from COVID-19. The V call is TRBV5-8, the J call TRBJ1-5, with D hard to call. As DNA, the CDR3 is TGTGCCAGCACCCCTCGGGGAGGGCGTCAGCCCCAGCATTTT. It encodes CASTPRGGRQPQHF.